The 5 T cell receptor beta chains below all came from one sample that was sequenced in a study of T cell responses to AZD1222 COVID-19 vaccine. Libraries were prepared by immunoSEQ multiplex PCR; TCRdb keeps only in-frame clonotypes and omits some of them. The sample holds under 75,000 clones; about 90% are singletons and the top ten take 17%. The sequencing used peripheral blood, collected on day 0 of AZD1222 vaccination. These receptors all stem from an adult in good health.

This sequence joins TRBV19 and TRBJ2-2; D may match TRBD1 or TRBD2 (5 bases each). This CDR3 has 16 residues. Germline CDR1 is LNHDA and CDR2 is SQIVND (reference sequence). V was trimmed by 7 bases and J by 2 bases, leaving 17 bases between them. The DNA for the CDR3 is TGTGCCAGTATCAGGGCGGGTAATCTAAACACCGGGGAGCTGTTTTTT. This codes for CASIRAGNLNTGELFF. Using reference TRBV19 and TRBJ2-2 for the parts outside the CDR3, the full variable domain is DGGITQSPKYLFRKEGQNVTLSCEQNLNHDAMYWYRQDPGQGLRLIYYSQIVNDFQKGDIAEGYSVSREKKESFPLTVTSAQKNPTAFYLCASIRAGNLNTGELFFGEGSRLTVL.

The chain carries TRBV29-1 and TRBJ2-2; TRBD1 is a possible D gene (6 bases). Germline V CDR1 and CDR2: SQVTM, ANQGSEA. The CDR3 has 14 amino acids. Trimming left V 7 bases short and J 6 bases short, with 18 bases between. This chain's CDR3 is CSATHTGLPGELFF. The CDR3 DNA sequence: TGCAGCGCCACACATACAGGGCTGCCCGGGGAGCTGTTTTTT.

CDR3 loop: CASSLLPTTGSSGYTF. The CDR3 DNA follows: TGTGCCAGCAGCTTATTACCAACGACAGGGTCCTCTGGCTACACCTTC. The chain uses TRBV7-9 and TRBJ1-2; 7 nucleotides match TRBD1. CDR3 length equals 16 residues. The V and J ends lost 2 bases and 7 bases, in that order; junction bases with no gene match: 13. Looked up from germline, CDR1 is SEHNR and CDR2 is FQNEAQ (reference sequence). Drawing the rest from reference TRBV7-9 and TRBJ1-2, the complete variable domain is DTGVSQNPRHKITKRGQNVTFRCDPISEHNRLYWYRQTLGQGPEFLTYFQNEAQLEKSRLLSDRFSAERPKGSFSTLEIQRTEQGDSAMYLCASSLLPTTGSSGYTFGSGTRLTVV.

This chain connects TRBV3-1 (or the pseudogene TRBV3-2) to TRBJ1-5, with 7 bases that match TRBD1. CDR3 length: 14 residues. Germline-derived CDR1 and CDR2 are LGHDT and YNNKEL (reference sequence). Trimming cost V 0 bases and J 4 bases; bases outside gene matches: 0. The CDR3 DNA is TGTGCCAGCAGCCAAGAGACAGGGAATCAGCCCCAGCATTTT. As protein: CASSQETGNQPQHF.

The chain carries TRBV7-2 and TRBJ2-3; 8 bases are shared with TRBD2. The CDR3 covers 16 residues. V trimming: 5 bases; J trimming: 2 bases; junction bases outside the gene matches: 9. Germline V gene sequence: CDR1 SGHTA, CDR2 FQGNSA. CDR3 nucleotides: TGTGCCAGCAGCGATTACCGGGGGGGGATCACAGATACGCAGTATTTT. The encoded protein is CASSDYRGGITDTQYF. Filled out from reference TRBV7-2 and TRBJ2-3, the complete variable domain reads GAGVSQSPSNKVTEKGKDVELRCDPISGHTALYWYRQSLGQGLEFLIYFQGNSAPDKSGLPSDRFSAERTGGSVSTLTIQRTQQEDSAVYLCASSDYRGGITDTQYFGPGTRLTVL.